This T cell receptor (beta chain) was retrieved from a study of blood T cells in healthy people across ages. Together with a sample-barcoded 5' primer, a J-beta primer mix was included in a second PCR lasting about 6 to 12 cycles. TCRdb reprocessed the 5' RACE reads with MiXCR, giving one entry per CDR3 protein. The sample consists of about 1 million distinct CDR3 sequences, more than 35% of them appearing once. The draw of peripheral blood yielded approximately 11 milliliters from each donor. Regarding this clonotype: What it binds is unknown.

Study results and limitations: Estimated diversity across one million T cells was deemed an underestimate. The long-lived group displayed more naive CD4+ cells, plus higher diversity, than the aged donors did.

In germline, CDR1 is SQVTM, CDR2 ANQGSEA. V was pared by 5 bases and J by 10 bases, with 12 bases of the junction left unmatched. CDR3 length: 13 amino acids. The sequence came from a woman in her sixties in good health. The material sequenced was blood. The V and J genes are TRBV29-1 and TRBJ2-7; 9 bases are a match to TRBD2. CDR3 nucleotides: TGCAGCGTTCAGACTAGCGGTCAATGGTCCCAGTACTTC. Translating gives CSVQTSGQWSQYF.